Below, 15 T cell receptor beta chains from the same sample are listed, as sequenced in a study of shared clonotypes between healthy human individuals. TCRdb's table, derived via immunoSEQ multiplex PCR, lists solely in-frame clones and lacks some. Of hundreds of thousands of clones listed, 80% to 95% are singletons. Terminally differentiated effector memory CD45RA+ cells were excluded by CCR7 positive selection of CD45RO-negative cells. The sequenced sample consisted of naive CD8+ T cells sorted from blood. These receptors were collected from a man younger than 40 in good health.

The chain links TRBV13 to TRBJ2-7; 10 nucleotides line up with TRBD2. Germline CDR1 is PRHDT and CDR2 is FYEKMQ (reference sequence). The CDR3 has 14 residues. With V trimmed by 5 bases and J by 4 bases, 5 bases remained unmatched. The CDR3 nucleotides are TGTGCCAGCAGCCGACAGCGGGAGGGTTACGAGCAGTACTTC. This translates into CASSRQREGYEQYF.

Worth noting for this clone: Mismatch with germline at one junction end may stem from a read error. CDR3 sequence: CASSERRRLF. The CDR3 DNA is TGTGCCAGCAGTGAAAGGAGGCGCCTCTTC. V is TRBV6-1 and J is TRBJ2-7; a possible D gene is TRBD2 (5 bases). Germline V gene data show CDR1 as MNHNS and CDR2 as SASEGT. CDR3 length: 10 residues.

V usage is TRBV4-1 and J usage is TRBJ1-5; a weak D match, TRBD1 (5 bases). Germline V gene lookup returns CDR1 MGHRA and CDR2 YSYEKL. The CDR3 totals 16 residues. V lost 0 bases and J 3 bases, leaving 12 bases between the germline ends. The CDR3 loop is CASSQEWGSINQPQHF. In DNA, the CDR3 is TGCGCCAGCAGCCAAGAATGGGGCTCGATCAATCAGCCCCAGCATTTT.

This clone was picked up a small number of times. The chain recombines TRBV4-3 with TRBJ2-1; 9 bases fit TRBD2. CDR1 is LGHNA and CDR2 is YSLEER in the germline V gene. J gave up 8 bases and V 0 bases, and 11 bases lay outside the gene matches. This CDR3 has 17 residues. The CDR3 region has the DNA TGCGCCAGCAGCCAAGATTCAGGAACTAGCGGGTACGATGAGCAGTTCTTC. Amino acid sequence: CASSQDSGTSGYDEQFF.

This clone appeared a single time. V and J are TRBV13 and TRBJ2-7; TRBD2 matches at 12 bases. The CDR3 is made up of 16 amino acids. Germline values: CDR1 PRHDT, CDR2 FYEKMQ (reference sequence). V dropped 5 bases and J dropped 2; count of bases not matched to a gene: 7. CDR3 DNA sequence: TGTGCCAGCAGCGAAGGACTAGCGGGGAGTACCTACGAGCAGTACTTC. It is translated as CASSEGLAGSTYEQYF. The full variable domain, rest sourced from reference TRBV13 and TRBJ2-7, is AAGVIQSPRHLIKEKRETATLKCYPIPRHDTVYWYQQGPGQDPQFLISFYEKMQSDKGSIPDRFSAQQFSDYHSELNMSSLELGDSALYFCASSEGLAGSTYEQYFGPGTRLTVT.

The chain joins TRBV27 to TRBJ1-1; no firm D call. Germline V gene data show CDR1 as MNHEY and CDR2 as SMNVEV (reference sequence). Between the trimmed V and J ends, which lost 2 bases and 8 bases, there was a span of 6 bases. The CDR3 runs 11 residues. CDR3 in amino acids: CASSLGQEAFF. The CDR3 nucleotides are TGTGCCAGCAGTTTAGGCCAAGAAGCTTTCTTT.

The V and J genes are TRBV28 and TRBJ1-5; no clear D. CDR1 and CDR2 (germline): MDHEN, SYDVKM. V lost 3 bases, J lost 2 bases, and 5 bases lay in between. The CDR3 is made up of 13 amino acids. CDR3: CASSFYRNQPQHF. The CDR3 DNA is TGTGCCAGCAGTTTTTATCGCAATCAGCCCCAGCATTTT.

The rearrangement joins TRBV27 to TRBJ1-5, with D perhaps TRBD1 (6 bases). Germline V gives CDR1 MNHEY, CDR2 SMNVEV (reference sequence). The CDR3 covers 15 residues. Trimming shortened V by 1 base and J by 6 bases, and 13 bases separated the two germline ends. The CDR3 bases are TGTGCCAGCAGTTTATTAGGGGGGCCGGGTCAGCCCCAGCATTTT. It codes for CASSLLGGPGQPQHF.

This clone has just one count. CDR3 residues: CASSSQGVLNEQFF. The CDR3 nucleotides are TGTGCCAGCAGTTCACAGGGGGTACTCAATGAGCAGTTCTTC. V and J are TRBV6-5 and TRBJ2-1; 8 bases align to TRBD1. Per germline, CDR1 MNHEY and CDR2 SVGAGI. The CDR3 is made up of 14 amino acids. After removal of 4 bases from V and 6 bases from J, the junction contained 5 bases not matched to a gene.

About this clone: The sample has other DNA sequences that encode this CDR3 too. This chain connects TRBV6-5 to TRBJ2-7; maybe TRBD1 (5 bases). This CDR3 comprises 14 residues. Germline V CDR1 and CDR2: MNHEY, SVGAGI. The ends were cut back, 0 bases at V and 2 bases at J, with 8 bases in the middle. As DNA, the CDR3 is TGTGCCAGCAGTTACTCTGACAGAGCCTACGAGCAGTACTTC. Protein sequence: CASSYSDRAYEQYF.

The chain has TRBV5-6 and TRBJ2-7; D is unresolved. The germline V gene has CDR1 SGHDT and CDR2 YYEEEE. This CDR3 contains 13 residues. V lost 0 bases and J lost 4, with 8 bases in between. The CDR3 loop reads CASSLEGVYEQYF. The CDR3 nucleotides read TGTGCCAGCAGCTTGGAAGGAGTTTACGAGCAGTACTTC.

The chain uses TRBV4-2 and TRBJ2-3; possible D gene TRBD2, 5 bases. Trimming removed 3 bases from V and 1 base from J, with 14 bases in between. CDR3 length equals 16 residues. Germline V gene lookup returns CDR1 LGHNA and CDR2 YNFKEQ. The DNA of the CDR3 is TGTGCCAGCAGCCACTCTGTCGGGGATCGCACAGATACGCAGTATTTT. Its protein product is CASSHSVGDRTDTQYF.

The CDR3: CSVDTGSTTYEQYF. CDR3 sequence (DNA): TGCAGCGTTGATACCGGGAGTACGACCTACGAGCAGTACTTC. The chain links TRBV29-1 to TRBJ2-7; possibly TRBD2 for D (6 bases). The V gene lost 3 bases and the J gene lost 2 bases, with 14 bases spanning the gap. The CDR3 extends over 14 amino acids. In germline, CDR1 is SQVTM, CDR2 ANQGSEA.

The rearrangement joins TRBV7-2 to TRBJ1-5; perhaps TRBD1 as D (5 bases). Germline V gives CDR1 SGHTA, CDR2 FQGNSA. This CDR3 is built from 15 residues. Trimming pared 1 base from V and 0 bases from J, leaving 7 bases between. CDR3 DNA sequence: TGTGCCAGCAGCTTAGGGACAAGTAGCAATCAGCCCCAGCATTTT. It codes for CASSLGTSSNQPQHF.

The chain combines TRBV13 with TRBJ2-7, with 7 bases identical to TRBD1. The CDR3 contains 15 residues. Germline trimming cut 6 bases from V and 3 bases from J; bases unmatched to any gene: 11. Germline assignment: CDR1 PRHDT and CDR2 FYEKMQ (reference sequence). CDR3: CASSLYLGQIYEQYF. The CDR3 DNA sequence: TGTGCCAGCAGTTTATATTTGGGACAGATCTACGAGCAGTACTTC.